The next 17 T cell receptor beta chains were all read from a single sample in a study of sequential checkpoint blockade in melanoma. Clones were sequenced by immunoSEQ multiplex PCR, and TCRdb holds only the in-frame ones, with some missing. The sample lists around 18,000 clones; 55% to 70% were seen once. Treatment reported: randomized to nivolumab then ipilimumab (arm A) or the reverse (arm B). Sequenced here: CD8+ T cells sorted from blood (inferred from file names), sampled from a patient given nivolumab and ipilimumab in sequence. These receptors were collected from a human donor with melanoma.

Of note for this clone: The sample contains more than one DNA sequence encoding this CDR3. V and J are TRBV6-5 and TRBJ1-2; 9 bases fit TRBD1. Looked up from germline, CDR1 is MNHEY and CDR2 is SVGAGI. The CDR3 has 15 residues. V shed 5 bases and J 6 bases; nucleotides not matched to a gene: 10. CDR3 DNA sequence: TGTGCCAGCAGTACGCGGACAGGGGAGGCAAATGGCTACACCTTC. Translated, it gives CASSTRTGEANGYTF.

The chain combines TRBV30 with TRBJ1-2; D remains ambiguous. V was shortened by 1 base and J by 4 bases, with 4 bases between the two germline ends. The CDR3 runs to 11 residues. Germline V gene sequence: CDR1 GTSNPN, CDR2 SVGIG (reference sequence). In DNA, the CDR3 is TGTGCCTGGAGTGACAGCTATGGCTACACCTTC. Residues: CAWSDSYGYTF.

By share of the sample, this clone is medium-sized (0.01 to 0.1%). The gene calls are TRBV5-1 and TRBJ2-7, with D possibly TRBD2 on 6 matching bases. V lost 2 bases to trimming and J lost 2 bases, with 11 bases between them. Germline loops: CDR1 SGHRS, CDR2 YFSETQ. The CDR3 sequence is 14 residues long. CDR3 sequence: CASSFTGEPYEQYF. CDR3 DNA sequence: TGCGCCAGCAGCTTTACGGGAGAGCCCTACGAGCAGTACTTC.

The rearrangement joins TRBV10-1 to TRBJ2-5; the D gene is possibly TRBD2 (6 bases). Deletions cut 5 bases from V and 7 bases from J, with 17 bases between. The CDR3 is 14 amino acids. Germline V gives CDR1 WNHNN, CDR2 SYGVQD (reference sequence). Here the CDR3 reads CASSPRGSGGTQYF. CDR3 sequence (DNA): TGCGCCAGCAGTCCCCGGGGTAGCGGCGGGACCCAGTACTTC.

The chain couples TRBV30 to TRBJ2-3; 9 bases align to TRBD2. Germline values: CDR1 GTSNPN, CDR2 SVGIG (reference sequence). This CDR3 has 15 residues. With V trimmed by 2 bases and J by 5 bases, 8 bases remained unmatched. The CDR3 loop is CAWSLGGGAIDTQYF. The CDR3 coding sequence is TGTGCCTGGAGTTTAGGCGGGGGGGCCATAGATACGCAGTATTTT.

The V and J genes are TRBV11-2 and TRBJ2-1; 10 bases map to TRBD2. Trimming cost V 2 bases and J 5 bases; bases outside gene matches: 9. The CDR3 has 17 amino acids. The V gene's germline CDR1 is SGHAT and CDR2 FQNNGV. Written as DNA, the CDR3 is TGTGCCAGCAGCTTACGTCCCGAACTAGCGGGGAACAATGAGCAGTTCTTC. This sequence encodes CASSLRPELAGNNEQFF.

J is TRBJ2-7 and V is TRBV7-6; perhaps TRBD1 as D (8 bases). The length of the CDR3 is 14 residues. Germline V gene lookup returns CDR1 SGHVS and CDR2 FNYEAQ. V lost 5 bases and J lost 4, with 15 bases in between. CDR3 in amino acids: CASSPDREGYEQYF. The CDR3 nucleotides are TGTGCCAGCAGCCCGGACAGGGAGGGATACGAGCAGTACTTC.

V and J are TRBV25-1 and TRBJ1-4, with unresolved D. The germline V and J ends were trimmed by 7 bases and 10 bases, with 16 bases remaining between them. Germline lookup yields CDR1 MGHDK and CDR2 SYGVNS. The length of the CDR3 is 13 residues. This CDR3 reads CASKSGSRVKLFF. The CDR3 DNA reads as TGTGCCAGCAAGTCGGGATCTAGGGTAAAACTGTTTTTT.

This chain links TRBV21-1 with TRBJ1-5; TRBD1 is the table's D call, not checked against the DNA. TRBV21-1 is listed as a pseudogene. The length of the CDR3 is 20 residues. CDR3: CASSSETGTGEVYSNQPQHF. CDR3 coding DNA: TGTGCCAGCAGCAGTGAAACCGGGACAGGGGAAGTATATAGCAATCAGCCCCAGCATTTT.

This chain connects TRBV5-5 to TRBJ1-1, with 9 nucleotides matching TRBD1. Germline CDR1 SGHKS, CDR2 YYEKEE (reference sequence). The CDR3 covers 15 residues. Trimming cost V 4 bases and J 4 bases; bases outside gene matches: 8. In nucleotides, the CDR3 is TGTGCCAGCAGCCCTTGGACAGGGGTGAGCACTGAAGCTTTCTTT. Encoded protein: CASSPWTGVSTEAFF.

This clone was seen more than once but under ten times. This chain links TRBV27 with TRBJ2-3, with 7 bases matching TRBD1. CDR3 length equals 14 residues. Trimming cost V 4 bases and J 2 bases; bases outside gene matches: 3. The germline V gene has CDR1 MNHEY and CDR2 SMNVEV (reference sequence). The chain's CDR3 is CASSWTGPTDTQYF. CDR3 DNA: TGTGCCAGCAGTTGGACAGGACCCACAGATACGCAGTATTTT.

The chain employs TRBV10-2 and TRBJ2-1; D unclear. This CDR3 region has 15 residues. The germline V and J ends were trimmed by 2 bases and 8 bases, with 16 bases remaining between them. Germline lookup yields CDR1 WSHSY and CDR2 SAAADI. CDR3 in DNA: TGCGCCAGCAGTGAGATGGTCCGGTTAAATGATGAGCAGTTCTTC. Translating it yields CASSEMVRLNDEQFF.

The chain's CDR3 is CASSQSRGRGGYTF. Written as DNA, the CDR3 is TGCGCCAGCAGCCAATCCAGGGGGCGCGGTGGCTACACCTTC. The V gene is TRBV4-1, the J gene TRBJ1-2, with TRBD1 identical over 8 bases. V lost 2 bases, J lost 7 bases, and 6 bases stayed unmatched. Germline V gene data show CDR1 as MGHRA and CDR2 as YSYEKL. This CDR3 comprises 14 residues.

The V call is TRBV6-5, the J call TRBJ1-5; a possible D gene is TRBD1 (5 bases). CDR3 length: 14 residues. V shed 6 bases and J shed 3 bases, with 12 bases lying between them. The germline gives CDR1 MNHEY, CDR2 SVGAGI. The CDR3 DNA reads TGTGCCAGCAGACTTGACAGATACAATCAGCCCCAGCATTTT. Translation: CASRLDRYNQPQHF.

This clone has just one count. The V call is TRBV6-5, the J call TRBJ2-3, with D possibly being TRBD2 (6 bases). This CDR3 spans 16 amino acids. Between the trimmed V and J ends, which lost 0 bases and 6 bases, there was a span of 16 bases. The V gene's germline CDR1 is MNHEY and CDR2 SVGAGI. This CDR3 is CASSYSIGGVGDTQYF. In DNA form, the CDR3 reads TGTGCCAGCAGTTACTCGATTGGAGGGGTTGGGGATACGCAGTATTTT.

This clone was recorded once. The J gene is TRBJ1-5, the V gene TRBV9; the D gene is possibly TRBD1 (5 bases). The CDR3 has 15 residues. Per the germline V gene, CDR1 is SGDLS and CDR2 is YYNGEE. V gave up 7 bases and J gave up 0 bases, with 14 bases separating them. CDR3 coding DNA: TGTGCCAGCGGGAGCCGGGGGAATAGCAATCAGCCCCAGCATTTT. It translates to CASGSRGNSNQPQHF.

This chain links TRBV10-3 with TRBJ1-5; D uncertain. CDR1 is ENHRY and CDR2 is SYGVKD in the germline V gene. This CDR3 comprises 14 residues. Trimming stripped 2 bases from V and 6 bases from J, with 11 bases between. The CDR3 DNA reads TGTGCCATCAGTGAGAGGCCGGAGTTTCAGCCCCAGCATTTT. Encoded protein: CAISERPEFQPQHF.